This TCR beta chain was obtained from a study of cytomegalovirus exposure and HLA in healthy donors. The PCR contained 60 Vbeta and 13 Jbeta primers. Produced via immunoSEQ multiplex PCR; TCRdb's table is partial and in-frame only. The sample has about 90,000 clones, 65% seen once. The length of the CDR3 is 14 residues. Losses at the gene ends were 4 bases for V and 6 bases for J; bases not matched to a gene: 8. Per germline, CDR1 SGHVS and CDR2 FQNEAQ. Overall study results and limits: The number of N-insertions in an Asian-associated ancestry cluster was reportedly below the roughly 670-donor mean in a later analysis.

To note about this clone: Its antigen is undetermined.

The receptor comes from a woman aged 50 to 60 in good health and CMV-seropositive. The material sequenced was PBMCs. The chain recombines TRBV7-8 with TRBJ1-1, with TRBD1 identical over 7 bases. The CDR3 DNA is TGTGCCAGCAGCTCCTCGACAGGGAGTTCTGAAGCTTTCTTT. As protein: CASSSSTGSSEAFF.